This T cell receptor (beta chain) originates from a study of shared clonotypes between healthy human individuals (dated by TCRdb to 2020 to 2021). Context from the whole study: A couple of women and a few men aged 18 to 49 years were included in the cohort. For each donor, CD4 naive and CD4 memory were each run on three plates, CD8 naive on two plates, and CD8 memory on one plate. To estimate repertoire size and how much clonotype sharing occurs between individuals, the study deeply sequenced the blood TCR repertoires of about five healthy adults. To increase sequencing depth and limit assay-specific biases, different laboratories used diverse techniques to prepare libraries and sequence TCR repertoires. Per donor, leukapheresis produced somewhere between about 0.94 and 9.5 billion PBMCs.

Donors were healthy HIV-negative adults with no recently reported acute infections or vaccinations. Every donor was a Caucasian adult residing in Nashville, Tennessee, USA. CD4+ T cells were enriched by magnetic negative selection; naive cells were then positively selected on CD45RA, and the negative fraction formed the memory subset. After blood collection by leukapheresis, PBMCs were isolated using Ficoll-Histopaque density gradient centrifugation and then cryopreserved in the vapor phase of liquid nitrogen. Analytical flow cytometry was used to check the purity and quantity of every magnetically sorted T cell population. Each sorted fraction had its genomic DNA isolated and then quantified by UV absorbance on a Nanodrop 2000c. Taken from the germline V gene, the CDR1 and CDR2 loops are KGHSH and LQKENI. Taken from cysteine to phenylalanine, the CDR3 has 15 residues. Only CDR3 DNA remains: 45 bases, in frame from the first base. Germline trimming: 1 base from V, 7 bases from J; junction bases outside gene matches: 1.

Using the deep immunoSEQ assay, TCR CDR3 regions were amplified from genomic DNA by multiplex PCR. Genomic DNA extracted from each cell subset was distributed evenly over all wells of several immunoSEQ 96-well plates, and each plate served as one replicate. For sorted subsets, 200 to 250 ng of genomic DNA, equivalent to 25,000 to 35,000 T cell genomes, went into each replicate PCR. Purified libraries were quantified with a Qubit 3.0 fluorometer, sized on a Bioanalyzer 2100, and re-quantified with the KAPA Library Quantification kit. Every immunoSEQ 96-well plate was sequenced on a dedicated single-read 150-cycle Illumina NextSeq 550 flow cell. As for how the authors treated the data: Because the immunoSEQ output held only junctional sequences and lacked quality scores, the filtering could not match the filtering applied to full-length reads. To assign V/J genes and CDR3, sequences were annotated against IMGT germline references using PyIR, a Python wrapper for IgBLAST v1.9. Reads were removed for weak V/J assignments (E-value above 1e-6), missing CDR3, stop codons, out-of-frame junctions, or ambiguous translated residues. A V3J clonotype was defined by an identical inferred V gene, J gene, and CDR3 amino acid sequence. To compute the percentage overlap between repertoires, the number of shared unique clonotypes was divided by the size of the smaller repertoire. Richness of each repertoire was evaluated using RTK rarefaction, the Chao1 estimator, and Recon v2.1 estimates of unobserved clonotypes. Generation probabilities for all TCRbeta clonotypes obtained by the gDNA method from four donors were computed using OLGA. TCRdb took over this immuneACCESS table, retaining in-frame rearrangements with V and J assigned. Such tables are incomplete; in checked studies, under half of the missing clones stem from an unresolved V gene, and the remainder is unexplained. From that table come the V and J calls and clone size; the DNA was used to work out D and trimming. In this sample the table shows about 600,000 clones, 97% of which occur a single time. The ten largest clones take up around 0.058% of the sample.

Study-level results and caveats: Rarefaction of sorted-subset datasets indicated incomplete sequencing despite the large sequencing depth. Roughly 5.2% of naive CD4, around 4% of naive CD8, roughly 2.4% of memory CD4, and less than 0.45% of memory CD8 clonotypes were shared across a few donors. Because the study included a small number of donors, the genetic and exposure-history diversity represented was limited. Based on pairwise subsampling, the degree of clonotype sharing among donors was expected to be affected by sequencing depth. Sampling was restricted to blood, and TCR repertoires in tissue are likely to differ from TCR repertoires in blood. Naive subsets generally had larger estimated clonotype richness than memory subsets. Compared with non-shared clonotypes, the clonotypes found in all four sorted-subset donors had higher generation probabilities.

Regarding this clone: Its antigen is currently not known. No much larger clonotype is one base removed from it; base qualities were not supplied.

The clonotype originates from a woman aged 30 to 39 in good health. What was sequenced was naive CD4+ T cells sorted from blood. The cell subset or site tag for this specimen amounts to: CD45RA+ positively selected. The V gene is TRBV18 and the J gene is TRBJ2-1, with 13 central nucleotides matching TRBD2. Here is the DNA: TGTGCCAGCTCACCACAACTAGCGGGAGGGAATGAGCAGTTCTTC. Translated, this is CASSPQLAGGNEQFF.